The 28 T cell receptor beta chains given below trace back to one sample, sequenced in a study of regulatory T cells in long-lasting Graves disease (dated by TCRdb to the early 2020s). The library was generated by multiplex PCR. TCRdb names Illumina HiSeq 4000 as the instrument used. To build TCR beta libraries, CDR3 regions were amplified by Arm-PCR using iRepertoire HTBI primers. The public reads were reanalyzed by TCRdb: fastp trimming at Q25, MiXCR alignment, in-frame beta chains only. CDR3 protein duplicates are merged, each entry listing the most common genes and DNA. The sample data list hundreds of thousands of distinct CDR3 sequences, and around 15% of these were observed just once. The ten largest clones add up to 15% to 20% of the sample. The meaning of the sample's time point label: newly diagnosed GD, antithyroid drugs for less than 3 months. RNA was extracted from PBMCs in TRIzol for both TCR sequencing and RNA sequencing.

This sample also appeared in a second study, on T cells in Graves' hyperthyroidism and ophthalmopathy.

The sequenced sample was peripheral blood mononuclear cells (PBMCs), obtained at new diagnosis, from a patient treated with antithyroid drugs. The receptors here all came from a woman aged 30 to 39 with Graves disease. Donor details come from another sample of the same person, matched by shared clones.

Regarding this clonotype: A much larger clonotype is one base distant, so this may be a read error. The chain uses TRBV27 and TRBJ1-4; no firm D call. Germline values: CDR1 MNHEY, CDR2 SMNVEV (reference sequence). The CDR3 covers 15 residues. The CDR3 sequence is CASSLSGRREEKLLF. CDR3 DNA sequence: TGTGCCAGCAGTTTATCTGGCAGACGAGAAGAAAAACTGCTTTTT.

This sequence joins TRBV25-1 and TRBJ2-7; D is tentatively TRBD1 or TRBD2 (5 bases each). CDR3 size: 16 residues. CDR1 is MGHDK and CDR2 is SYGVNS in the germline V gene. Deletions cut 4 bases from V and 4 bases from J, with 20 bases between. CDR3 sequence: CASSGDLNRGKYEQYF. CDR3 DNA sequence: TGTGCCAGCAGTGGGGACCTTAATCGAGGGAAATACGAGCAGTACTTC.

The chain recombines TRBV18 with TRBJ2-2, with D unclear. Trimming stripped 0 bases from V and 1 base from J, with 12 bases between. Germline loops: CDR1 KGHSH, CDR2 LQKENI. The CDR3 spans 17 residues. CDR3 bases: TGTGCCAGCTCACCACCGGCTGGCAGTGGGAACACCGGGGAGCTGTTTTTT. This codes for CASSPPAGSGNTGELFF. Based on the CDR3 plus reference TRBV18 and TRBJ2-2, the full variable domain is NAGVMQNPRHLVRRRGQEARLRCSPMKGHSHVYWYRQLPEEGLKFMVYLQKENIIDESGMPKERFSAEFPKEGPSILRIQQVVRGDSAAYFCASSPPAGSGNTGELFFGEGSRLTVL.

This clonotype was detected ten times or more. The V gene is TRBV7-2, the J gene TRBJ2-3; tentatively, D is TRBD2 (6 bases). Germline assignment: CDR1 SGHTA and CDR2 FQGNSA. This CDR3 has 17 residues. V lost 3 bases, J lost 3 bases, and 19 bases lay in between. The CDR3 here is CASSFGRRGSWTDTQYF. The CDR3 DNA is TGTGCCAGCAGCTTTGGGCGCCGGGGGAGCTGGACAGATACGCAGTATTTT.

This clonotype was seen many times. The CDR3: CASSPGQGWAEAFF. CDR3 nucleotides: TGTGCCAGCAGCCCGGGACAGGGATGGGCTGAAGCTTTCTTT. V is TRBV12-3 or TRBV12-4 and J is TRBJ1-1, with 9 bases fitting TRBD1. J gave up 6 bases and V 6 bases, and 8 bases lay outside the gene matches. This CDR3 is 14 amino acids long.

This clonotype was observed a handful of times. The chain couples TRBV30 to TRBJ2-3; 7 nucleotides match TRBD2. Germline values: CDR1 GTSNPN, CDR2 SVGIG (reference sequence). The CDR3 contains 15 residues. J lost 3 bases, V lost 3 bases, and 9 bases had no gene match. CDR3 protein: CAWRDGAGWTDTQYF. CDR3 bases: TGTGCCTGGAGGGACGGAGCGGGATGGACAGATACGCAGTATTTT. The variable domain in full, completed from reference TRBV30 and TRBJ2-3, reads SQTIHQWPATLVQPVGSPLSLECTVEGTSNPNLYWYRQAAGRGLQLLFYSVGIGQISSEVPQNLSASRPQDRQFILSSKKLLLSDSGFYLCAWRDGAGWTDTQYFGPGTRLTVL.

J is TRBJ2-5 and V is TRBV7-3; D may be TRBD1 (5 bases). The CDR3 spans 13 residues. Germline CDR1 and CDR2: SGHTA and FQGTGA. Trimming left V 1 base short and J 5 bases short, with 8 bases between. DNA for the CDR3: TGTGCCAGCAGCTTAATAGGGGCGGAGACCCAGTACTTC. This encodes CASSLIGAETQYF.

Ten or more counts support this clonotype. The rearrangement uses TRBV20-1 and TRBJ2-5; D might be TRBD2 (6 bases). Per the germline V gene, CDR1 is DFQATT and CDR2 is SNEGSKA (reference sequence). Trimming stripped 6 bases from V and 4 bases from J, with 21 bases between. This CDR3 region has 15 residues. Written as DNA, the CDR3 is TGCAGTGCGGAACCGGGGACTCAGCCCCCAGAGACCCAGTACTTC. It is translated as CSAEPGTQPPETQYF.

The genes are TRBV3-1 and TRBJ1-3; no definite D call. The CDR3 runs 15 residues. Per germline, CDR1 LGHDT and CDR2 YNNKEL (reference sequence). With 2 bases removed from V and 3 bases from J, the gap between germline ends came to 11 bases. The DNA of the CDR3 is TGTGCCAGCAGCCAAAGCCATCGGGTTGGAAACACCATATATTTT. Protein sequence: CASSQSHRVGNTIYF.

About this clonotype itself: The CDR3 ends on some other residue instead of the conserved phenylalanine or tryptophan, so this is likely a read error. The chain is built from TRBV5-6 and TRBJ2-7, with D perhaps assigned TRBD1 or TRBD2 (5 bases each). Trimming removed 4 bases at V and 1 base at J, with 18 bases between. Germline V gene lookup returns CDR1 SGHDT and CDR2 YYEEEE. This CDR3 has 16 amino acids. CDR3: CASSRDYRDGSYEQYS. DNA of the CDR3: TGTGCCAGCAGCCGAGACTACCGGGACGGTTCCTACGAGCAGTACTCC.

CDR3 region: CSAADRSIGYTF. The CDR3 region has the DNA TGCAGTGCTGCGGACAGGAGTATTGGCTACACCTTC. The gene calls are TRBV20-1 and TRBJ1-2; TRBD1 agrees at 7 bases. The CDR3 spans 12 residues. J lost 7 bases, V lost 5 bases, and 7 bases had no gene match. CDR1 DFQATT and CDR2 SNEGSKA come from the germline V gene (reference sequence).

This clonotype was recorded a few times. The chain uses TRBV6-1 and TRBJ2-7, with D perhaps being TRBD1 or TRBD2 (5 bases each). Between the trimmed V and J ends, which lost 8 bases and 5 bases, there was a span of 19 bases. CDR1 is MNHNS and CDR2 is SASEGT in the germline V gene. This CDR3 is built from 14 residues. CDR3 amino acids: CASSPAGSGDEQYF. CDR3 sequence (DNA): TGTGCCAGCTCCCCCGCAGGGAGCGGCGACGAGCAGTACTTC.

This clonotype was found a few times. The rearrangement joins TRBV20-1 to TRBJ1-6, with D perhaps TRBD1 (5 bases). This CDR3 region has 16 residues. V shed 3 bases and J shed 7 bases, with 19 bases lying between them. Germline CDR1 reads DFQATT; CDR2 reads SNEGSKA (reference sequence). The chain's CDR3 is CSARGQRGTVNSPLHF. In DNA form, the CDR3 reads TGCAGTGCTAGGGGTCAGAGGGGAACGGTGAATTCACCCCTCCACTTT.

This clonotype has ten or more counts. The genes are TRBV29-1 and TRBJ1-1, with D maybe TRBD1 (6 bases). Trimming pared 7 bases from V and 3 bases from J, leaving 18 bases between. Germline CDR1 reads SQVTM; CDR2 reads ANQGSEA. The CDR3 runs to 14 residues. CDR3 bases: TGCAGCGCTGTGGGGGACACCGGTTACACTGAAGCTTTCTTT. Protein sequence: CSAVGDTGYTEAFF.

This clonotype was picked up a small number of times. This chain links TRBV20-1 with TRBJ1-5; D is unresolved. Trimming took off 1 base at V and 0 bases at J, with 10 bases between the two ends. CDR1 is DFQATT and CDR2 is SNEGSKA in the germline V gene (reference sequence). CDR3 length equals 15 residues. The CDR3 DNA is TGCAGTGCTAGAGTGGGCGGATCTAGCAATCAGCCCCAGCATTTT. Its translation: CSARVGGSSNQPQHF.

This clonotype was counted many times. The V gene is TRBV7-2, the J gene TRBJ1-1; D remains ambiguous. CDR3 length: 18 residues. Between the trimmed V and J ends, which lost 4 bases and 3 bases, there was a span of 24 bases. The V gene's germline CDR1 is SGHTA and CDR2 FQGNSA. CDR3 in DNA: TGTGCCAGCAGCTCCTTTACTTGGGCCGGATTTGTTGACACTGAAGCTTTCTTT. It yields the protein CASSSFTWAGFVDTEAFF.

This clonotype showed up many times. The CDR3 here is CASTTGLAGTYEQYF. The CDR3 DNA is TGTGCCAGCACCACCGGACTAGCGGGAACTTACGAGCAGTACTTC. V usage is TRBV28 and J usage is TRBJ2-7; 12 nucleotides line up with TRBD2. V lost 7 bases to trimming and J lost 4 bases; unmatched junction nucleotides: 8. CDR3 size: 15 residues. Germline assignment: CDR1 MDHEN and CDR2 SYDVKM.

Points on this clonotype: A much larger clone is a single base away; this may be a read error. The CDR3 loop is CSVATKQVYGQYF. The CDR3 DNA reads as TGCAGCGTTGCGACAAAACAAGTCTACGGGCAGTACTTC. This chain connects TRBV29-1 to TRBJ2-7; D call uncertain. This CDR3 region has 13 residues. Germline values: CDR1 SQVTM, CDR2 ANQGSEA.

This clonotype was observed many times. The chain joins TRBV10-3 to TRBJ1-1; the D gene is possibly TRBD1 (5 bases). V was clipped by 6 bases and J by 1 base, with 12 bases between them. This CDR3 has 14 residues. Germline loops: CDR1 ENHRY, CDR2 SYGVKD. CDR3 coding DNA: TGTGCCATCAGGACGAGGGGAGAGAACACTGAAGCTTTCTTT. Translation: CAIRTRGENTEAFF.

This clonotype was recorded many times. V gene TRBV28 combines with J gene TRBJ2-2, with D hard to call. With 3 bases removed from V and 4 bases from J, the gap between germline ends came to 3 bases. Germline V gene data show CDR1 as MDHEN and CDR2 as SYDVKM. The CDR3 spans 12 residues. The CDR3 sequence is CASSFSTGELFF. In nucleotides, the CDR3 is TGTGCCAGCAGTTTTAGCACCGGGGAGCTGTTTTTT.

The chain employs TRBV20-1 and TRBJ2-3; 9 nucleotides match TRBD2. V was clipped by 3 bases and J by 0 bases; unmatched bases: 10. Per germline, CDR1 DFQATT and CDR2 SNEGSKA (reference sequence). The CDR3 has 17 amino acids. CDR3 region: CSARDPSGTPSTDTQYF. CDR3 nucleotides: TGCAGTGCTAGGGACCCTAGCGGGACCCCGAGCACAGATACGCAGTATTTT.

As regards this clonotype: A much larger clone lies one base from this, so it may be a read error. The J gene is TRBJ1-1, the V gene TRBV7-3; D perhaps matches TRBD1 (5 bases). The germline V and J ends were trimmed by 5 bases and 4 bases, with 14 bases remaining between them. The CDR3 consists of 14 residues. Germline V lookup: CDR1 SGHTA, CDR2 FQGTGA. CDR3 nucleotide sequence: TGTGCCAGCAGCCCCAACGGGGGGAGCACTGAAGCTTTCTTT. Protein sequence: CASSPNGGSTEAFF.

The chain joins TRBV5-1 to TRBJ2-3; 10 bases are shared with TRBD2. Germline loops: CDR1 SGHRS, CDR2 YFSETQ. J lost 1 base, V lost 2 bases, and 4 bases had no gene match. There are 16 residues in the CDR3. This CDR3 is CASSFSTSGGTDTQYF. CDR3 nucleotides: TGCGCCAGCAGCTTCTCTACTAGCGGGGGCACAGATACGCAGTATTTT.

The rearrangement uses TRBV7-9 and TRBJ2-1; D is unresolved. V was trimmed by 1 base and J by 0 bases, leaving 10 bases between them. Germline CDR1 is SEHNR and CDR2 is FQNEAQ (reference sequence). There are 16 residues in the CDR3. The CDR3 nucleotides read TGTGCCAGCAGCTTAGAGCGAGCGAGCTCCTACAATGAGCAGTTCTTC. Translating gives CASSLERASSYNEQFF.

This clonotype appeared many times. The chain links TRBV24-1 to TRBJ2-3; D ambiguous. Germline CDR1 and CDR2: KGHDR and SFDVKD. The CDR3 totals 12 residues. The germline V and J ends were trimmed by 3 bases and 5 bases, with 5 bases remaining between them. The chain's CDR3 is CATSDMKDTQYF. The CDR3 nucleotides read TGTGCCACCAGTGATATGAAAGATACGCAGTATTTT.

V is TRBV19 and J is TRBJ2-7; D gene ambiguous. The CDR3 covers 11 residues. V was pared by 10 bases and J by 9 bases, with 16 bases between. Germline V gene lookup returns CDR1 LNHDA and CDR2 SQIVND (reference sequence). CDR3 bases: TGTGCCACTTCGGTTGGAGATCGGCAGTACTTC. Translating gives CATSVGDRQYF. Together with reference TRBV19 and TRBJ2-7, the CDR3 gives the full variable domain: DGGITQSPKYLFRKEGQNVTLSCEQNLNHDAMYWYRQDPGQGLRLIYYSQIVNDFQKGDIAEGYSVSREKKESFPLTVTSAQKNPTAFYLCATSVGDRQYFGPGTRLTVT.

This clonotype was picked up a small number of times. CDR3 nucleotide sequence: TGTGCCAGCAGCTTAGAAAAGATTTCGGATGAGCAGTTCTTC. It is translated as CASSLEKISDEQFF. The J gene is TRBJ2-1, the V gene TRBV7-9; D gene unclear. The V end was cut by 1 base, the J end by 8 bases, with 12 bases between. There are 14 residues in the CDR3. Germline V gene sequence: CDR1 SEHNR, CDR2 FQNEAQ (reference sequence).

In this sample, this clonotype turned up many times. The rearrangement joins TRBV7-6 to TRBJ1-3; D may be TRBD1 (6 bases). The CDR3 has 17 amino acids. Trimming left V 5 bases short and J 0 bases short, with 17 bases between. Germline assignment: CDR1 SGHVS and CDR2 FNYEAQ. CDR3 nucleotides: TGTGCCAGCAGCCAACGGGCCGGACAGACCTCTGGAAACACCATATATTTT. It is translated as CASSQRAGQTSGNTIYF.